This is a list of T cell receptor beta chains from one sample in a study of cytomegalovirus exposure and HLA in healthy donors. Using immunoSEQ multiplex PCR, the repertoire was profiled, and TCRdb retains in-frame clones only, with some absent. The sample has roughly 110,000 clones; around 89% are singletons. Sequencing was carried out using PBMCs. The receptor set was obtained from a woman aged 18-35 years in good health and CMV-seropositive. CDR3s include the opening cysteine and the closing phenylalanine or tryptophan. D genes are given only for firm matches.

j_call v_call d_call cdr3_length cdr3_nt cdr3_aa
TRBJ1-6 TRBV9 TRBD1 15 TGTGCCAGCAGCATGACAGGGGTCTATAATTCACCCCTCCACTTT CASSMTGVYNSPLHF
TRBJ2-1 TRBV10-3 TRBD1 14 TGTGCCATCGGGGGACAGGGCCTAGGGAATGAGCAGTTCTTC CAIGGQGLGNEQFF
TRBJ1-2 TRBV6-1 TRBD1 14 TGTGCCAGCAGGCTCGGGACAGGCGCGGGTGGCTACACCTTC CASRLGTGAGGYTF
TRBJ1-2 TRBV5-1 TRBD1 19 TGCGCCAGCAGCTTGGCCTCTTTGGGACAGGGATACAATAACTATGGCTACACCTTC CASSLASLGQGYNNYGYTF
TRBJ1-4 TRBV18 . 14 TGTGCCAGCTCACCAGCCCAGGGAAATGAAAAACTGTTTTTT CASSPAQGNEKLFF
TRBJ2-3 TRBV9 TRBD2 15 TGTGCCAGCAGCGCGCGGGGGACGGGCACAGATACGCAGTATTTT CASSARGTGTDTQYF
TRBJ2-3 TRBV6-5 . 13 TGTGCCAGCAGTAGCCCCGGCACAGATACGCAGTATTTT CASSSPGTDTQYF
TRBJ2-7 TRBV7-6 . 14 TGTGCCAGCAGCTTAAGCCTCGGGGGAGGCGAGCAGTACTTC CASSLSLGGGEQYF
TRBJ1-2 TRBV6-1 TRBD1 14 TGTGCCAGCACACCCGGGGGACAGGGGGCCCGCTACACCTTC CASTPGGQGARYTF
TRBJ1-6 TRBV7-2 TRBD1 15 TGTGCCAGCAGCGCCACAGGGGACCCTTATTCACCCCTCCACTTT CASSATGDPYSPLHF